The 18 T cell receptor beta chains below were found in one sample sequenced in a study of CD8+CD57+ T cells in acquired aplastic anemia. Individuals selected for sequencing had exhibited CD8+CD57+ cell expansion on flow cytometry. Profiling of TCR beta VDJ combinations and CDR3 sequences used genomic DNA as template. A single record per CDR3 protein comes from TCRdb applying MiXCR to the reads. The profile shows roughly 170,000 distinct CDR3 sequences, less than 50% of them singletons. The sample comprised sorted CD4+, CD8+, or CD8+CD57+ T cells (not recorded which) from PBMCs. The receptor source for this set is a human donor with aplastic anemia.

With respect to this clonotype: An end of the junction does not agree with germline; a read error may underlie this. The gene calls are TRBV7-8 and TRBJ1-1, with a tentative D call TRBD1 (5 bases). The CDR3 is 12 residues long. Looked up from germline, CDR1 is SGHVS and CDR2 is FQNEAQ. The CDR3 is CASSGTYTEAFF. DNA of the CDR3: TGTGCCAGCAGCGGGACCTACACTGAAGCCTTCTTT.

To note about this clonotype: This may arise from a read error, as a much more abundant clone is one base away. This is likely a read error, given that the CDR3 carries no conserved phenylalanine or tryptophan at its end. The chain employs TRBV11-1 and TRBJ2-1; TRBD2 agrees at 14 bases. Germline V gives CDR1 SGHAT, CDR2 FQDESV (reference sequence). The CDR3 totals 17 residues. After removal of 5 bases from V and 3 bases from J, the junction contained 6 bases not matched to a gene. CDR3 in DNA: TGTGCCAGCAGCATACGGACTAGCGGGGGGCTCTACAATGAGCAGTTCCTC. It yields the protein CASSIRTSGGLYNEQFL.

The chain joins TRBV19 to TRBJ1-1; D not resolved. The germline V gene encodes CDR1 LNHDA and CDR2 SQIVND (reference sequence). The CDR3 runs 13 residues. V lost 6 bases and J 2 bases, leaving 10 bases between the germline ends. CDR3 bases: TGTGCCAGTAGCACCCCGGGAAACACTGAAGCTTTCTTT. Residues: CASSTPGNTEAFF.

As regards this clonotype: As the CDR3 is not closed by the conserved phenylalanine or tryptophan, this likely results from a read error. The DNA is left out, because the CDR3 cannot be placed on it with certainty; the CDR3 is given as TCRdb lists it. The rearrangement links TRBV20-1 to TRBJ2-7; no DNA check was done on the table's D call, TRBD1. The germline gives CDR1 DFQATT, CDR2 SNEGSKA (reference sequence). The CDR3 is 13 amino acids long, termini counted. CDR3 in amino acids: CSAPGQGDYERYL.

This clonotype was detected only a few times. The chain combines TRBV27 with TRBJ2-7; 11 bases agree with TRBD1. Germline CDR1 is MNHEY and CDR2 is SMNVEV (reference sequence). Unmatched junction bases numbered 11, after V lost 6 bases and J lost 7 bases. This CDR3 region has 15 residues. The CDR3 reads CASSQGQGVLKEQYF. The CDR3 nucleotides are TGTGCCAGCAGCCAGGGACAGGGGGTTTTGAAAGAGCAGTACTTC.

This chain connects TRBV4-1 to TRBJ1-2; the D gene is possibly TRBD1 (5 bases). The V gene's germline CDR1 is MGHRA and CDR2 YSYEKL. The CDR3 consists of 15 residues. With 1 base removed from V and 1 base from J, the gap between germline ends came to 10 bases. The CDR3 reads CASSQVGGNNYGYTF. In DNA form, the CDR3 reads TGCGCCAGCAGCCAAGTCGGGGGGAATAACTATGGCTACACCTTC.

Many counts were recorded for this clonotype. The J gene is TRBJ1-4, the V gene TRBV19, with 10 positions matching TRBD1. Germline-derived CDR1 and CDR2 are LNHDA and SQIVND (reference sequence). The CDR3 covers 17 residues. V was pared by 5 bases and J by 4 bases, with 10 bases of the junction left unmatched. The CDR3 region has the DNA TGTGCCAGTAGTCTCCGACAGGGGGCGAAGGGTAATGAAAAACTGTTTTTT. Translation gives CASSLRQGAKGNEKLFF. Full variable domain (rest looked up from reference TRBV19 and TRBJ1-4): DGGITQSPKYLFRKEGQNVTLSCEQNLNHDAMYWYRQDPGQGLRLIYYSQIVNDFQKGDIAEGYSVSREKKESFPLTVTSAQKNPTAFYLCASSLRQGAKGNEKLFFGSGTQLSVL.

This clonotype was picked up many times. The chain employs TRBV15 and TRBJ2-7, with D perhaps matching TRBD1 or TRBD2 (5 bases each). CDR3 length: 15 residues. CDR1 LNHNV and CDR2 YYDKDF come from the germline V gene (reference sequence). Trimming took off 0 bases at V and 2 bases at J, with 11 bases between the two ends. The CDR3 nucleotides read TGTGCCACCAGCAGAGACCCGGGACGGGCCTACGAGCAGTACTTC. Its protein product is CATSRDPGRAYEQYF. Based on the CDR3 plus reference TRBV15 and TRBJ2-7, the full variable domain is DAMVIQNPRYQVTQFGKPVTLSCSQTLNHNVMYWYQQKSSQAPKLLFHYYDKDFNNEADTPDNFQSRRPNTSFCFLDIRSPGLGDTAMYLCATSRDPGRAYEQYFGPGTRLTVT.

This clonotype was detected many times. This chain links TRBV12-3 or TRBV12-4 with TRBJ1-6, with 9 bases identical to TRBD1. Trimming took 5 bases from V and 7 from J; bases not matched to a gene: 9. There are 16 residues in the CDR3. DNA for the CDR3: TGTGCCAGCAGTAAGGGACAGGGTGATCCGAATTCACCCCTCCACTTT. Encoded protein: CASSKGQGDPNSPLHF.

This clonotype was detected a few times. This chain connects TRBV7-6 to TRBJ2-7; unclear D gene. Trimming took off 2 bases at V and 5 bases at J, with 7 bases between the two ends. Germline V gene lookup returns CDR1 SGHVS and CDR2 FNYEAQ. This CDR3 comprises 12 residues. CDR3 DNA: TGTGCCAGCAGCTTAAGCCAAGACGAGCAGTACTTC. This encodes CASSLSQDEQYF.

About this clonotype itself: This could be a read error, since a much larger clone is one nucleotide away. The conserved final phenylalanine or tryptophan is absent from the CDR3, which likely points to a read error. The chain has TRBV10-3 and TRBJ1-5; the D gene is possibly TRBD1 (6 bases). This CDR3 has 14 residues. Germline V gives CDR1 ENHRY, CDR2 SYGVKD. V shed 10 bases and J shed 2 bases, with 15 bases lying between them. CDR3 coding DNA: TGTGCCAGCGACAGGAACCGAGGCAATCAGCCCCAGCATTAT. This translates into CASDRNRGNQPQHY.

The chain has TRBV10-3 and TRBJ1-6, with TRBD1 identical over 9 bases. V dropped 8 bases and J dropped 9; count of bases not matched to a gene: 14. CDR3 length: 16 amino acids. The germline gives CDR1 ENHRY, CDR2 SYGVKD. CDR3 sequence (DNA): TGTGCCATCGCCGCACACGGGACAGGGAAGATTTCACCCCTCCACTTT. It translates to CAIAAHGTGKISPLHF.

This clonotype was detected ten times or more. This rearrangement joins TRBV20-1 to TRBJ2-1; possibly TRBD2 for D (6 bases). The CDR3 extends over 12 amino acids. Trimming took off 5 bases at V and 9 bases at J, with 14 bases between the two ends. CDR1 and CDR2 from the germline V gene are DFQATT and SNEGSKA (reference sequence). CDR3 loop: CSARRDSAEQFF. In nucleotides, the CDR3 is TGCAGTGCTCGCCGGGACTCAGCTGAGCAGTTCTTC.

The rearrangement uses TRBV29-1 and TRBJ2-7; 8 nucleotides agree with TRBD2. Losses at the gene ends were 8 bases for V and 2 bases for J; bases not matched to a gene: 14. The CDR3 covers 15 residues. CDR1 and CDR2 from the germline V gene are SQVTM and ANQGSEA. The CDR3 bases are TGCAGCTTGGCCCGGGGGGGTGGTCGGACCTACGAGCAGTACTTC. Residues: CSLARGGGRTYEQYF.

The chain links TRBV20-1 to TRBJ2-5; possibly TRBD2 for D (5 bases). The CDR3 sequence is 13 residues long. Germline CDR1 and CDR2: DFQATT and SNEGSKA (reference sequence). V was pared by 5 bases and J by 4 bases, with 14 bases between. The CDR3 DNA reads as TGCAGTGCTGGTAGGACTCTCCCAGAGACCCAGTACTTC. Protein: CSAGRTLPETQYF.

This clonotype was counted at least ten times. For the CDR3, the DNA is TGCGCCAGCAGCCAAGATAAGGTGGGACAGTCTGATTCACCCCTCCACTTT. Protein: CASSQDKVGQSDSPLHF. V gene TRBV4-1 combines with J gene TRBJ1-6, with 7 bases lining up with TRBD1. Germline V gene sequence: CDR1 MGHRA, CDR2 YSYEKL. J was trimmed by 8 bases and V by 0 bases; bases with no gene match: 10. CDR3 length: 17 residues.

V gene TRBV2 combines with J gene TRBJ1-5; D call uncertain. The ends were cut back, 6 bases at V and 4 bases at J, with 7 bases in the middle. Germline CDR1 reads SNHLY; CDR2 reads FYNNEI. This CDR3 contains 12 residues. The CDR3, as DNA: TGTGCCAGCAGCGACGTTAATCAGCCCCAGCATTTT. It is translated as CASSDVNQPQHF.

The chain couples TRBV15 to TRBJ1-1, with D tentatively TRBD1 (5 bases). Trimming pared 0 bases from V and 4 bases from J, leaving 15 bases between. The CDR3 has 16 residues. CDR1 LNHNV and CDR2 YYDKDF come from the germline V gene (reference sequence). The CDR3 region has the DNA TGTGCCACCAGCAGAGATAGGTGGGGGTCGGGCACTGAAGCTTTCTTT. It yields the protein CATSRDRWGSGTEAFF.